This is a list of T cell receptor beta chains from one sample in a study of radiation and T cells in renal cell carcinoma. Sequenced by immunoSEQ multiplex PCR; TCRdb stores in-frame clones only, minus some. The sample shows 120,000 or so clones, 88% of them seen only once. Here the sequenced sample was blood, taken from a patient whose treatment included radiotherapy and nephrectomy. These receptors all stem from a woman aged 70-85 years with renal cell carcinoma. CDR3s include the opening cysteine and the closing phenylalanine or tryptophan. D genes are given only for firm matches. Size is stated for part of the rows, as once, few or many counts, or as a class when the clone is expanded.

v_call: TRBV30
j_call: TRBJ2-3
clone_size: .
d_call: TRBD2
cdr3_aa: CAWSVEGLAGATDTQYF
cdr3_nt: TGTGCCTGGAGTGTAGAAGGGCTAGCGGGGGCTACAGATACGCAGTATTTT

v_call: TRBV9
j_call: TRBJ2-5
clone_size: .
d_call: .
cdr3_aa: CASSVGAETQYF
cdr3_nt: TGTGCCAGCAGCGTAGGGGCAGAGACCCAGTACTTC

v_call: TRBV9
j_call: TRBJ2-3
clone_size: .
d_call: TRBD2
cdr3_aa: CASSVARGGGTDTQYF
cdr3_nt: TGTGCCAGCAGCGTAGCTCGCGGGGGGGGCACAGATACGCAGTATTTT

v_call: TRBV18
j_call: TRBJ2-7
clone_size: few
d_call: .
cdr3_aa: CASSSREAREEQYF
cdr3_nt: TGTGCCAGCTCATCTAGGGAGGCTAGAGAGGAGCAGTACTTC

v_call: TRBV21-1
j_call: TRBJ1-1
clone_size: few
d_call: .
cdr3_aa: CASSKEGRMNTEAFF
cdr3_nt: TGTGCCAGCAGCAAAGAGGGACGGATGAACACTGAAGCTTTCTTT

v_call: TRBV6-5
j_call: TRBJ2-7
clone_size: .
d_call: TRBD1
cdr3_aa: CASNRQGAYEQYF
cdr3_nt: TGTGCCAGCAACCGACAGGGGGCCTACGAGCAGTACTTC

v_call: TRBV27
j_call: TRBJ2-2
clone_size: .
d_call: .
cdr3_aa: CASSTGFNTGELFF
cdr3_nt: TGTGCCAGCAGCACTGGCTTTAACACCGGGGAGCTGTTTTTT

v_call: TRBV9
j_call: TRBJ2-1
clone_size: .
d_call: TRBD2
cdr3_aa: CASSVDAGGYNEQFF
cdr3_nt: TGTGCCAGCAGCGTAGATGCGGGGGGGTACAATGAGCAGTTCTTC

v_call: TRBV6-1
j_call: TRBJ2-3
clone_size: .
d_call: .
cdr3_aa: CASRVGGTDTQYF
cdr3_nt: TGTGCCAGCAGAGTCGGGGGCACAGATACGCAGTATTTT

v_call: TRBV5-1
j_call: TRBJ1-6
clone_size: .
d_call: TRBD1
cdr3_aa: CASSLAGTGGNSPLHF
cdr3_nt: TGCGCCAGCAGCTTGGCCGGGACAGGGGGTAATTCACCCCTCCACTTT

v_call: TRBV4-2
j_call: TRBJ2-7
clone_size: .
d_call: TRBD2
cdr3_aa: CASSQAAGGPVEQYF
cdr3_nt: TGTGCCAGCAGCCAAGCAGCGGGGGGGCCGGTAGAGCAGTACTTC